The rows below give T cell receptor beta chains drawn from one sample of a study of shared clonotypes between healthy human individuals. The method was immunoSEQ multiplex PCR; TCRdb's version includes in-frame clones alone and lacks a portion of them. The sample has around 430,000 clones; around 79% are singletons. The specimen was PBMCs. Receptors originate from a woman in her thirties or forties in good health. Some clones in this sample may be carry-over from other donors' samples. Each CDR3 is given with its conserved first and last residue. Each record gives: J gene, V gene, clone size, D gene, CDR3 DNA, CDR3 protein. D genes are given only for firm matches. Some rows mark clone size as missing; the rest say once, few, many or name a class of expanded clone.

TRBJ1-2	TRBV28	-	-	TGTGCCAGCAGGCGGGGGGGGCCGTCCAAGCTCTATGGCTACACCTTC	CASRRGGPSKLYGYTF
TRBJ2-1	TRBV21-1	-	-	TGTGCCAGCAGCAATTCCCCCGGGACTAGCGGGAGGAATGAGCAGTTCTTC	CASSNSPGTSGRNEQFF
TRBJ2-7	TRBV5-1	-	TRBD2	TGCGCCAGCAGCCTTAGCGGGAGCAGTGAGCAGTACTTC	CASSLSGSSEQYF
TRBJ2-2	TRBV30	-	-	TGTGCCTGGATTGGCCCTCAAGAGTACGGGGAGCTGTTTTTT	CAWIGPQEYGELFF
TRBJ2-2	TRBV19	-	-	TGTGCCAGTAGCCCCCTAGAGCTAATTAACACCGGGGAGCTGTTTTTT	CASSPLELINTGELFF
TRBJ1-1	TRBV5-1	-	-	TGCGCCAGCAGCTTGGTCGCGGGGGACACTGAAGCTTTCTTT	CASSLVAGDTEAFF
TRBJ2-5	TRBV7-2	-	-	TGTGCCAGCAGCTCGACTAGGGAAGAGACCCAGTACTTC	CASSSTREETQYF
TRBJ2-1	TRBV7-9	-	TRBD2	TGTGCCAGCAGCCCTCCAGCTAATCTAGCGGGAGGTGTGCAGTTCTTC	CASSPPANLAGGVQFF
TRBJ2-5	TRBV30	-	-	TGTGCCTGGAGTGTAAGGGGGACCCAGTACTTC	CAWSVRGTQYF
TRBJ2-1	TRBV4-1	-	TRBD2	TGCGCCAGCAGCCAAGGAGGAGGGACTAGTAACTACAATGAGCAGTTCTTC	CASSQGGGTSNYNEQFF
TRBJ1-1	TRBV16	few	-	TGTGCCAGCAGCCAATTTCGCGGAGCCTCGAACACTGAAGCTTTCTTT	CASSQFRGASNTEAFF
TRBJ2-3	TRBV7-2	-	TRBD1	TGTGCCAGCAGCTGGCGGACAGGAGAAGATACGCAGTATTTT	CASSWRTGEDTQYF
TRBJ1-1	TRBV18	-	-	TGTGCCAGCTCACAGGGTTTGGACACTGAAGCTTTCTTT	CASSQGLDTEAFF
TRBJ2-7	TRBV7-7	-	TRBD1	TGTGCCAGCAGCCCGGGACAGGGGTCCGAGCAGTACTTC	CASSPGQGSEQYF
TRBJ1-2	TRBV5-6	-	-	TGTGCCAGCAGCTTGCAACAAACGATAGGCGGCTACACCTTC	CASSLQQTIGGYTF
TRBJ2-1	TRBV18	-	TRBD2	TGTGCCAGCTCACCACCCCGGACTAGCGGGAATACCGATGAGCAGTTCTTC	CASSPPRTSGNTDEQFF
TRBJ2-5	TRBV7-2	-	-	TGTGCCAGCAGCTCGTCCGGGACCAGCATACTCCGAGTGGAGACCCAGTACTTC	CASSSSGTSILRVETQYF
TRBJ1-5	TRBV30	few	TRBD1	TGTGCCTGGGCCCGACAGGGAGCCCAGCCCCAGCATTTT	CAWARQGAQPQHF
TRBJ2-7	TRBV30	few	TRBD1	TGTGCCTGGAGGGGGGACAGTAGCCTTAACCACTTC	CAWRGDSSLNHF
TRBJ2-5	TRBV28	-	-	TGTGCCAGCAGTCTCCGTGATGGGACCCAGTACTTC	CASSLRDGTQYF
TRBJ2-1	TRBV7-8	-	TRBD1	TGTGCCAGCAGCATGAGCCCGGGACAGGAATATGTAAGCTCCTACAATGAGCAGTTCTTC	CASSMSPGQEYVSSYNEQFF
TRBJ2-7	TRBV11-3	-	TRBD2	TGTGCCAGCAGCTTAGCGGGAGGAGCGGAGGTGCAGTACTTC	CASSLAGGAEVQYF
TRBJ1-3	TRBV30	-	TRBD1	TGTGCCTGGGGACAGGGAATCTCTGGAAACACCATATATTTT	CAWGQGISGNTIYF
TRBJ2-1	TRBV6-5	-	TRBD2	TGTGCCAGCAGTTACACGCTAGCGGGAGGCGAGCAGTTCTTC	CASSYTLAGGEQFF
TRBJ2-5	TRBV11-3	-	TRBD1	TGTGCCAGCAGCCTTGGACAGGGGGCCGGGGCGGGGGATGAGACCCAGTACTTC	CASSLGQGAGAGDETQYF
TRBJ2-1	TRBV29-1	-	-	TGCAGCGTTGAAGATCTACTAGCAAGGGGAAATGAGCAGTTCTTC	CSVEDLLARGNEQFF
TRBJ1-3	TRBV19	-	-	TGTGCCAGTACCCCGGACAGCGTCTCTGGAAACACCATATATTTT	CASTPDSVSGNTIYF
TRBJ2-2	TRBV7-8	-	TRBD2	TGTGCCAGCAGCTTAGGGACTTGGCGGGAGGGGTCCGGGGAGCTGTTTTTT	CASSLGTWREGSGELFF
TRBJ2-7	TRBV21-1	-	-	TGTGCCAGCAGCAAAGCGGGCGACGGAACCTACGAGCAGTACTTC	CASSKAGDGTYEQYF
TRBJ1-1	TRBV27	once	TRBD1	TGTGCCAGCGTGGGGAATTATCGGGACAGATACATGAACACTGAAGCTTTCTTT	CASVGNYRDRYMNTEAFF
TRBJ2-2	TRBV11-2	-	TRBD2	TGTGCCAGCAGCCTACTAGCGGGAGTAACCGGGGAGCTGTTTTTT	CASSLLAGVTGELFF
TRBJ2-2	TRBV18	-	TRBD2	TGTGCCAGCTCCCCTAGGACAGCGGGAGACACCGGGGAGCTGTTTTTT	CASSPRTAGDTGELFF
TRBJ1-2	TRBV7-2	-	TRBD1	TGTGCCAGCACGAACACGGGGACAGGCATGTATACCTTC	CASTNTGTGMYTF
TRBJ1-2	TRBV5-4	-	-	TGTGCCAGCAGACAAGACAGTAACTATGGCTACACCTTC	CASRQDSNYGYTF
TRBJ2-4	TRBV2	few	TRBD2	TGTGCCAGCAGTGAAACTAGCGGGAGAAACATTCAGTACTTC	CASSETSGRNIQYF
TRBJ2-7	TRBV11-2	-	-	TGTGCCAGCAGCCACGGGACTGCGCTCTACGAGCAGTACTTC	CASSHGTALYEQYF
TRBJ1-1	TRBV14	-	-	TGTGCCAGCAGCCAAGATCAACACACTGAAGCTTTCTTT	CASSQDQHTEAFF
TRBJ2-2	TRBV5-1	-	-	TGCGCCAGCAGCTTGGCCTCCAGCGGGAACACCGGGGAGCTGTTTTTT	CASSLASSGNTGELFF
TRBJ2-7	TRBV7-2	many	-	TGTGCCAGCAGCTTAGGGGATTACGAGCAGTACTTC	CASSLGDYEQYF
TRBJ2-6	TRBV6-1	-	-	TGTGCCAGCAGTGAAGCGCTAACAGGGGCCAACGTCCTGACTTTC	CASSEALTGANVLTF
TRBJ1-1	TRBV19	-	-	TGTGCCAGTAGTATAGTCCGAGACAGCGGGCAGGACACTGAAGCTTTCTTT	CASSIVRDSGQDTEAFF
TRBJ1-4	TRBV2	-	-	TGTGCCACGATCCGGGGGGCTAATGAAAAACTGTTTTTT	CATIRGANEKLFF
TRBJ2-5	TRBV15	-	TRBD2	TGTGCCACCAGCAGAGTAATCGTGGCGGGAGAGCAAGAGACCCAGTACTTC	CATSRVIVAGEQETQYF
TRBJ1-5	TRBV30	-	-	TGTGCCTGGAGTGAAGGAGAGGGGAATCAGCCCCAGCATTTT	CAWSEGEGNQPQHF
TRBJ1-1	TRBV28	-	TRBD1	TGTGCCAGCAGTTTAACCCCCGGACAGGGGAAGGCTGAAGCTTTCTTT	CASSLTPGQGKAEAFF
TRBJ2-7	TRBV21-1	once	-	TGTGCCAGCAGCAAATACGGGCAGTACAGGGCGCTCTCCTACGAGCAGTACTTC	CASSKYGQYRALSYEQYF
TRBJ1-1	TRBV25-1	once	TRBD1	TGTGCCAGCGAGGGGGCAGGGACTGAAGCTTTCTTT	CASEGAGTEAFF
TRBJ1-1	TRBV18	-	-	TGTGCCAGCTACAAACTGGACAGGAACACTGAAGCTTTCTTT	CASYKLDRNTEAFF
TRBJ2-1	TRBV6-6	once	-	TGTGCCAGCTTCCACGGGGGCGGGGGCCAGGATGAGCAGTTCTTC	CASFHGGGGQDEQFF
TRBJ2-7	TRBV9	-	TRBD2	TGTGCCAGCAGCGTAGATCTAGCGGGAGCCTACGAGCAGTACTTC	CASSVDLAGAYEQYF
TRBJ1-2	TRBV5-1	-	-	TGCGCCAGCAGCTCCGGGGGCGGTGCTAACTATGGCTACACCTTC	CASSSGGGANYGYTF
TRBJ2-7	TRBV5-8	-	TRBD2	TGTGCCAGCAGCTTGGTTGCTAGCGGGGGGTACGAGCAGTACTTC	CASSLVASGGYEQYF
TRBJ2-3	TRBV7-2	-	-	TGTGCCAGCAGCCCTAACGGACCCCCCACAGATACGCAGTATTTT	CASSPNGPPTDTQYF
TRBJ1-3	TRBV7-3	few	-	TGTGCCAGCAGCTTAGGATCCGGGACACCGCCGTATTTT	CASSLGSGTPPYF